This T cell receptor beta chain stems from a study of cytomegalovirus exposure and HLA in healthy donors. Background on the study: The roughly 100 million unique TCR beta sequences, from about 179 million T cells, were found by an earlier analysis. Overall study results and limits: In a later analysis, donors in an Asian-associated ancestry cluster reportedly had fewer N-insertions in productive TCRs than the cohort mean. In a later analysis, HLA-associated beta chains showed higher expansion and lower generation probabilities than comparable chains.

Vbeta (60) and Jbeta (13) primers were used in the PCR. Here immunoSEQ multiplex PCR was the method, and the copy in TCRdb shows in-frame clones only, minus some. The table gives 150,000 to 250,000 clones; the top ten clones make up roughly 0.74% of it. The CDR3 sequence is 15 residues long. V dropped 4 bases and J dropped 4 bases, with 14 bases sitting between them. Germline loops: CDR1 SGHNT, CDR2 YYREEE (reference sequence). For this clone: What it binds is not known.

The sample was PBMCs. This clonotype was obtained from a boy between 10 and 17 years old in good health and CMV-seronegative. The chain employs TRBV5-4 and TRBJ1-4; D gene uncertain. The CDR3, as DNA: TGTGCCAGCAGCCCTGGGGTAGGAGGTAATGAAAAACTGTTTTTT. It translates to CASSPGVGGNEKLFF.